The source of this TCR beta chain is a study of cytomegalovirus exposure and HLA in healthy donors. Findings and limits, study-wide: Later on, analysis showed that most CMV-associated TCR beta chains appeared to be HLA-restricted.

To note about this clone: The target antigen is unknown.

13 Jbeta primers and 60 Vbeta primers were used for the PCR. TCRdb keeps only in-frame clones here, not all; method: immunoSEQ multiplex PCR. This repertoire comprises tens of thousands of clones; its ten largest clones make up less than 2%. Donors likely had unrecorded immune exposures despite being nominally healthy when sampled. Germline CDR1 is MDHEN and CDR2 is SYDVKM. V lost 4 bases and J lost 1, with 7 bases in between. This CDR3 region has 13 residues. The sequenced sample was PBMCs. The clonotype was recovered from a woman aged 30 to 39 in good health and CMV-seronegative. This chain uses TRBV28 with TRBJ1-1, with D possibly TRBD1 on 6 matching bases. CDR3: CASSSTGNTEAFF. CDR3 sequence (DNA): TGTGCCAGCAGTTCGACAGGGAACACTGAAGCTTTCTTT.